Below, 4 T cell receptor beta chains from the same sample are listed, as sequenced in a study of blood T cells in healthy people across ages (dated by TCRdb to the mid-2010s). Library prep was done by 5' RACE. The run used an Illumina HiSeq 2500. A second PCR of roughly 6 to 12 cycles was run with a J-beta primer mix and a sample-barcoded 5' primer. TCRdb cleaned the public reads at Q25 with fastp, built clones with MiXCR and kept in-frame beta chains. Each CDR3 protein appears once, grouped with its most common genes and DNA. In all, the sample holds about 640,000 distinct CDR3 sequences, and about 53% of those were seen once. Around 37% of the sample is taken by the ten largest. Sequenced: blood. Every receptor here comes from a man in his fifties or sixties in good health.

V is TRBV27 and J is TRBJ1-2, with 7 nucleotides matching TRBD1. CDR1 MNHEY and CDR2 SMNVEV come from the germline V gene (reference sequence). The CDR3 runs 15 residues. V shed 5 bases, J shed 4 bases, and the junction held 10 bases outside the gene matches. This CDR3 is CASSITGVRLYGYTF. The CDR3 bases are TGTGCCAGCAGTATCACAGGGGTCCGGCTCTATGGCTACACCTTC.

The rearrangement joins TRBV20-1 to TRBJ2-1; perhaps TRBD1 as D (5 bases). Germline assignment: CDR1 DFQATT and CDR2 SNEGSKA (reference sequence). This CDR3 is built from 17 residues. V was pared by 1 base and J by 0 bases, with 16 bases between. CDR3 sequence: CSARAALRGHSYNEQFF. In DNA form, the CDR3 reads TGCAGTGCTAGAGCGGCTCTCCGTGGACACTCCTACAATGAGCAGTTCTTC.

The chain employs TRBV11-2 and TRBJ2-1, with 9 bases identical to TRBD2. The ends lost 4 bases at V and 0 bases at J; junction bases unmatched: 13. Looked up from germline, CDR1 is SGHAT and CDR2 is FQNNGV. This CDR3 region has 19 residues. CDR3 amino acids: CASSSEGLAGYYSYNEQFF. The CDR3 DNA reads as TGTGCCAGCAGCTCCGAAGGGCTAGCGGGATACTACTCCTACAATGAGCAGTTCTTC.

The chain uses TRBV4-3 and TRBJ2-1, with 10 bases matching TRBD2. The trim removed 4 bases at V and 10 bases at J, leaving 10 bases unmatched. CDR3 length: 15 residues. Looked up from germline, CDR1 is LGHNA and CDR2 is YSLEER. This CDR3 is CASSPLAGANGEQFF. As DNA, the CDR3 is TGCGCCAGCAGCCCCCTAGCGGGGGCGAACGGCGAGCAGTTCTTC.